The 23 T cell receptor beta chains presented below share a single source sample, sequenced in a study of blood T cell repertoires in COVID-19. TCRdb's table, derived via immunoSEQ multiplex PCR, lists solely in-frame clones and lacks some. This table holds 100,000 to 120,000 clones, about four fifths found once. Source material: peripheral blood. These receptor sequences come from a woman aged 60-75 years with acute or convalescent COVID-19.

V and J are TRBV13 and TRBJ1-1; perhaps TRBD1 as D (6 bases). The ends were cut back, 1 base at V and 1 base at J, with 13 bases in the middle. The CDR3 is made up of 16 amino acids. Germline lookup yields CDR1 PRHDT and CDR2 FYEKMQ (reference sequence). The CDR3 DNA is TGTGCCAGCAGCTTAGATCCAGGGGCGAGGAACACTGAAGCTTTCTTT. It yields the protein CASSLDPGARNTEAFF. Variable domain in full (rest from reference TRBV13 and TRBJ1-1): AAGVIQSPRHLIKEKRETATLKCYPIPRHDTVYWYQQGPGQDPQFLISFYEKMQSDKGSIPDRFSAQQFSDYHSELNMSSLELGDSALYFCASSLDPGARNTEAFFGQGTRLTVV.

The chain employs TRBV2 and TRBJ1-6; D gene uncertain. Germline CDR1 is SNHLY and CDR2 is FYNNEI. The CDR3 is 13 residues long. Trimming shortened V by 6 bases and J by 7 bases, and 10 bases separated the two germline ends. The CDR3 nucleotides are TGTGCCAGCAGAGAGTCAACCAATTCACCCCTCCACTTT. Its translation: CASRESTNSPLHF.

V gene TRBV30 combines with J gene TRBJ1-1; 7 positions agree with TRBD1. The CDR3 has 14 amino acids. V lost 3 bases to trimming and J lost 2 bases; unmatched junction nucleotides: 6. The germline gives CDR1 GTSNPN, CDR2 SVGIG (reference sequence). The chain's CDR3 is CAWRGGQANTEAFF. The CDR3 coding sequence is TGTGCCTGGAGGGGAGGACAGGCAAACACTGAAGCTTTCTTT.

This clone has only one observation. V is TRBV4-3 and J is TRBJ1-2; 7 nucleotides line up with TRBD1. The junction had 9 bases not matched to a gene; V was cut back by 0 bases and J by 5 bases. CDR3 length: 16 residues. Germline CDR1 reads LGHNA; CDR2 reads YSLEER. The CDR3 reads CASSQDLAKGAYGYTF. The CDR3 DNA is TGCGCCAGCAGCCAAGATCTCGCGAAGGGGGCGTATGGCTACACCTTC.

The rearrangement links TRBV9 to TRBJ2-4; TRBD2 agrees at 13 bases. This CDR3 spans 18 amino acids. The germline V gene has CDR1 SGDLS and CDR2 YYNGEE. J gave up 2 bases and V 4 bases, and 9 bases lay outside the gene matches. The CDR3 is CASSPSPGLAGTKNIQYF. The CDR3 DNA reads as TGTGCCAGCAGCCCTTCACCGGGACTAGCGGGGACCAAAAACATTCAGTACTTC.

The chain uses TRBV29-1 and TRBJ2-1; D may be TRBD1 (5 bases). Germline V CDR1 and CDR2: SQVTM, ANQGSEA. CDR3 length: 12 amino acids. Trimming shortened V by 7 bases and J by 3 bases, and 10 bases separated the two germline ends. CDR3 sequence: CSAWGSYNEQFF. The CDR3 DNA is TGCAGCGCCTGGGGCAGCTACAATGAGCAGTTCTTC.

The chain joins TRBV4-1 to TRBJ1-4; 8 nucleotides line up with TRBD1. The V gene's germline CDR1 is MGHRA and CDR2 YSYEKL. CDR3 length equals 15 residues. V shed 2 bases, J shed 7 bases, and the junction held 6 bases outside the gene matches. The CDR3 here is CASSQTTGTGEKLFF. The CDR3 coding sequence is TGCGCCAGCAGCCAAACGACGGGGACAGGTGAAAAACTGTTTTTT.

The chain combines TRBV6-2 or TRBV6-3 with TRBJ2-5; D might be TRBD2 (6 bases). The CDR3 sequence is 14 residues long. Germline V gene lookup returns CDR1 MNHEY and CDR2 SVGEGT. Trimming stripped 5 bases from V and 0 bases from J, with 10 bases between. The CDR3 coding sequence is TGTGCCAGCAGTCCCCGGGACTACCAAGAGACCCAGTACTTC. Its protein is CASSPRDYQETQYF.

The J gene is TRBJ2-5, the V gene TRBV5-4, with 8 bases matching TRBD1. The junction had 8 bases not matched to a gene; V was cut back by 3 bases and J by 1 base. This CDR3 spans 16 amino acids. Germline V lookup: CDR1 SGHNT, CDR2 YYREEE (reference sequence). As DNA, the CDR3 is TGTGCCAGCAGCTCCGCAGGGGGCGCGGGCCAAGAGACCCAGTACTTC. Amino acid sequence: CASSSAGGAGQETQYF.

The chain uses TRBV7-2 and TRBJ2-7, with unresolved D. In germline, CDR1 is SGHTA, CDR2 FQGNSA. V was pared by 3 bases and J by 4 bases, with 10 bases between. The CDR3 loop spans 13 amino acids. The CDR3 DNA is TGTGCCAGCAGCTTTGGCCCGAAATACGAGCAGTACTTC. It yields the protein CASSFGPKYEQYF. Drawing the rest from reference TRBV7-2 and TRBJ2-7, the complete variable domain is GAGVSQSPSNKVTEKGKDVELRCDPISGHTALYWYRQSLGQGLEFLIYFQGNSAPDKSGLPSDRFSAERTGGSVSTLTIQRTQQEDSAVYLCASSFGPKYEQYFGPGTRLTVT.

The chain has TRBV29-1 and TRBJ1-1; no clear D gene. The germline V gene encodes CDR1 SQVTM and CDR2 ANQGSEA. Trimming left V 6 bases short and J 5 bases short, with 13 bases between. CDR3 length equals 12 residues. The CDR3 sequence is CSVVGKVTEAFF. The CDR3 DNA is TGCAGCGTCGTCGGTAAAGTAACTGAAGCTTTCTTT.

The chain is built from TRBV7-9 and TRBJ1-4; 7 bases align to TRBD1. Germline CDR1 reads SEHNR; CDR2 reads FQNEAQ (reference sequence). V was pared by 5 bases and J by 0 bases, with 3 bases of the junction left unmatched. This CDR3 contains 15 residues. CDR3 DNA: TGTGCCAGCAGCCGCGGGACAGCAACTAATGAAAAACTGTTTTTT. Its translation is CASSRGTATNEKLFF.

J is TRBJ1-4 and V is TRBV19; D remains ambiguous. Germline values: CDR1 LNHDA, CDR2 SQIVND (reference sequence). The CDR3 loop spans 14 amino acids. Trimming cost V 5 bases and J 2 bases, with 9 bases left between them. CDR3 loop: CASSPTHTNEKLFF. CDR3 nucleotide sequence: TGTGCCAGTAGTCCGACACATACTAATGAAAAACTGTTTTTT.

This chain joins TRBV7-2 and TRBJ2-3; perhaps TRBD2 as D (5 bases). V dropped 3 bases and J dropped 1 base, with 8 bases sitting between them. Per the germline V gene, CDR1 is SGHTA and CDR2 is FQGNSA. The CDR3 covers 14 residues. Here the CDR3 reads CASSLTGGTDTQYF. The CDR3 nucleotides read TGTGCCAGCAGCTTGACCGGGGGCACAGATACGCAGTATTTT.

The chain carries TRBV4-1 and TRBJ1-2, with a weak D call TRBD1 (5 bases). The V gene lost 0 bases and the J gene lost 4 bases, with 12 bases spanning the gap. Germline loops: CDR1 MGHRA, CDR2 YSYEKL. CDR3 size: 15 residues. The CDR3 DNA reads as TGCGCCAGCAGCCAAGATTGGCGGGACGTCTATGGCTACACCTTC. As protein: CASSQDWRDVYGYTF.

CDR3 sequence: CASSLTLRGEQFF. CDR3 bases: TGTGCCAGCAGCTTAACGTTAAGGGGGGAGCAGTTCTTC. This chain uses TRBV7-3 with TRBJ2-1; maybe TRBD1 (6 bases). This CDR3 has 13 residues. Deletions cut 0 bases from V and 10 bases from J, with 10 bases between. Germline loops: CDR1 SGHTA, CDR2 FQGTGA.

The CDR3 loop is CASGGQGQPQHF. CDR3 coding DNA: TGTGCCAGTGGGGGACAGGGACAGCCCCAGCATTTT. The gene calls are TRBV19 and TRBJ1-5; 9 nucleotides align to TRBD1. The trim removed 8 bases at V and 7 bases at J, leaving 3 bases unmatched. Germline values: CDR1 LNHDA, CDR2 SQIVND (reference sequence). The length of the CDR3 is 12 residues.

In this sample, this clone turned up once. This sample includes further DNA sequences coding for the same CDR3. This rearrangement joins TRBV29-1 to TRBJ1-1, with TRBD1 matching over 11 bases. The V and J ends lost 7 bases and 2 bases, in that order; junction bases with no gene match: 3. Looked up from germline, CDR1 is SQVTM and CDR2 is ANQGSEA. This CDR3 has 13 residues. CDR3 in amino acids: CSGGTGGNTEAFF. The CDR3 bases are TGCAGCGGGGGGACAGGGGGTAACACTGAAGCTTTCTTT.

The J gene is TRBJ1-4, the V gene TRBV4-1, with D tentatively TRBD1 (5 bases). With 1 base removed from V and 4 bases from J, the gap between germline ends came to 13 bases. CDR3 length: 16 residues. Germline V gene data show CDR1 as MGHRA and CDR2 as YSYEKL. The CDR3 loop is CASSQGETGSNEKLFF. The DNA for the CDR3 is TGCGCCAGCAGCCAAGGGGAAACAGGCAGTAATGAAAAACTGTTTTTT.

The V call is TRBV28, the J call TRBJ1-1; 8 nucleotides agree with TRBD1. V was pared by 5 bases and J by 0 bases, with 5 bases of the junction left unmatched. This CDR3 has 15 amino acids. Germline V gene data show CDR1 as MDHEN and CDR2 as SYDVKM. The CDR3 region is CASSGGDRLNTEAFF. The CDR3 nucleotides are TGTGCCAGCAGTGGGGGGGACAGGTTGAACACTGAAGCTTTCTTT. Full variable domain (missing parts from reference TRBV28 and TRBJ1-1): DVKVTQSSRYLVKRTGEKVFLECVQDMDHENMFWYRQDPGLGLRLIYFSYDVKMKEKGDIPEGYSVSREKKERFSLILESASTNQTSMYLCASSGGDRLNTEAFFGQGTRLTVV.

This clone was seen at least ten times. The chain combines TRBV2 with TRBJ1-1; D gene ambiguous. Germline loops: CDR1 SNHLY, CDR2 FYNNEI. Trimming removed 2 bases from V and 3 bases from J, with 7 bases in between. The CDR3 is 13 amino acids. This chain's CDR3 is CASSETSYTEAFF. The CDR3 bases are TGTGCCAGCAGTGAAACATCCTACACTGAAGCTTTCTTT. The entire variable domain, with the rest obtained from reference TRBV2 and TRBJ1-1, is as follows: EPEVTQTPSHQVTQMGQEVILRCVPISNHLYFYWYRQILGQKVEFLVSFYNNEISEKSEIFDDQFSVERPDGSNFTLKIRSTKLEDSAMYFCASSETSYTEAFFGQGTRLTVV.

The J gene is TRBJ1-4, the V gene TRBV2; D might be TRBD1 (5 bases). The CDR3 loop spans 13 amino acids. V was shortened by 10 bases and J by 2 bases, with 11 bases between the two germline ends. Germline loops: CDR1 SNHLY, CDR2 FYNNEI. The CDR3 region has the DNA TGTGCCACCCAGGGAACGACTAATGAAAAACTGTTTTTT. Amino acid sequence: CATQGTTNEKLFF.

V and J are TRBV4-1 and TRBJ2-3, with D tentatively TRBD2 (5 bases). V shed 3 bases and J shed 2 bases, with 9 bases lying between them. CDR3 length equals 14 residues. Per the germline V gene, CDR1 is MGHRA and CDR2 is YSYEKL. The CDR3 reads CASSHPGITDTQYF. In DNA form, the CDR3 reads TGCGCCAGCAGCCACCCGGGGATCACAGATACGCAGTATTTT.